Shown below are 9 T cell receptor beta chains from a single sample sequenced in a study of shared clonotypes between healthy human individuals (dated by TCRdb to 2020 to 2022). Libraries came from the immunoSEQ multiplex PCR assay. TCRdb carries this immuneACCESS record with in-frame sequences only. Its versions omit some clonotypes, under half of them owing to an unresolved V gene in the studies checked, with the rest unexplained. The sample table records roughly 1,500,000 clones; approximately 98% of these occur just once. The top ten clonotypes cover roughly 0.42% of the sample. The sequenced sample consisted of naive CD4+ T cells sorted from blood. The meaning of the sample's cell subset or site label: CD45RA+ positively selected. The receptors were sampled from a man aged 25-40 years in good health.

The chain has TRBV7-9 and TRBJ2-1; the D gene is possibly TRBD1 (6 bases). The CDR3 sequence is 13 residues long. The V gene's germline CDR1 is SEHNR and CDR2 FQNEAQ (reference sequence). Trimming took 5 bases from V and 8 from J, leaving 13 bases between them. Here the CDR3 DNA reads TGTGCCAGCAGCGCCCGACACAGGGATGAGCAGTTCTTC. It yields the protein CASSARHRDEQFF.

The chain recombines TRBV7-6 with TRBJ2-2; D perhaps matches TRBD2 (6 bases). Germline loops: CDR1 SGHVS, CDR2 FNYEAQ. The CDR3 length is 15 residues. V was shortened by 5 bases and J by 5 bases, with 15 bases between the two germline ends. The CDR3 is CASSQGGVGTGELFF. DNA of the CDR3: TGTGCCAGCAGCCAAGGAGGGGTGGGAACCGGGGAGCTGTTTTTT.

The V gene is TRBV18, the J gene TRBJ1-1; a weak D match, TRBD1 (5 bases). The CDR3 covers 14 residues. The ends were cut back, 5 bases at V and 0 bases at J, with 10 bases in the middle. Germline assignment: CDR1 KGHSH and CDR2 LQKENI. The CDR3 loop reads CASSIQGLNTEAFF. CDR3 nucleotide sequence: TGTGCCAGCTCAATTCAGGGCTTGAACACTGAAGCTTTCTTT.

This clone was detected once. The rearrangement links TRBV10-1 to TRBJ2-5; D is possibly TRBD1 (5 bases). The germline V and J ends were trimmed by 0 bases and 8 bases, with 13 bases remaining between them. Germline V gene sequence: CDR1 WNHNN, CDR2 SYGVQD (reference sequence). The CDR3 length is 14 residues. In DNA form, the CDR3 reads TGCGCCAGCAGTGAGTCTGAAGCAGGGTCTACCCAGTACTTC. It encodes CASSESEAGSTQYF.

To note about this clone: The same CDR3 can be traced to other DNA sequences in this sample. In DNA, the CDR3 is TGCAGCGTTCGGGGCTCCTACAATGAGCAGTTCTTC. Encoded protein: CSVRGSYNEQFF. The J gene is TRBJ2-1, the V gene TRBV29-1, with D possibly being TRBD2 (5 bases). The CDR3 covers 12 residues. Trimming removed 5 bases at V and 0 bases at J, with 5 bases between. Germline V gene sequence: CDR1 SQVTM, CDR2 ANQGSEA.

The J gene is TRBJ2-7, the V gene TRBV10-1, with D unresolved. V was trimmed by 3 bases and J by 2 bases, leaving 5 bases between them. The germline V gene encodes CDR1 WNHNN and CDR2 SYGVQD (reference sequence). The CDR3 sequence is 12 residues long. The CDR3 reads CASSDVPYEQYF. The DNA of the CDR3 is TGCGCCAGCAGTGATGTCCCCTACGAGCAGTACTTC.

The chain is built from TRBV2 and TRBJ2-2; 12 nucleotides align to TRBD1. From germline, CDR1 is SNHLY and CDR2 FYNNEI. The CDR3 sequence is 15 residues long. After removal of 8 bases from V and 6 bases from J, the junction contained 7 bases not matched to a gene. CDR3 region: CASGRGQGAPGELFF. CDR3 nucleotide sequence: TGTGCCAGCGGGAGGGGACAGGGGGCCCCCGGGGAGCTGTTTTTT.

Comments on this clone: The sample has other DNA sequences that encode this CDR3 too. The chain employs TRBV15 and TRBJ1-5; D possibly corresponds to TRBD1 (5 bases). The CDR3 spans 15 residues. Trimming shortened V by 0 bases and J by 1 base, and 7 bases separated the two germline ends. The V gene's germline CDR1 is LNHNV and CDR2 YYDKDF (reference sequence). This CDR3 is CATSRDRGSNQPQHF. The CDR3 region has the DNA TGTGCCACCAGCAGAGATCGGGGGAGCAATCAGCCCCAGCATTTT.

J is TRBJ2-7 and V is TRBV14; the D is unclear. Germline V CDR1 and CDR2: SGHDN, FVKESK. V was cut by 1 base and J by 7 bases, with 11 bases left in between. The CDR3 loop spans 13 amino acids. The CDR3 spells CASSQGHGLEQYF. CDR3 in DNA: TGTGCCAGCAGCCAAGGTCACGGGTTAGAGCAGTACTTC.